This T cell receptor beta chain was sequenced during a study of blood T cell repertoires in COVID-19. Overall study context: Both acute and convalescent COVID-19 samples were obtained from the United States, Italy and Spain.

The CDR3 consists of 11 residues. Germline CDR1 KGHSH, CDR2 LQKENI. Trimming cost V 5 bases and J 9 bases, with 11 bases left between them. Authors' data handling: Quantification of nucleated cells was approximated via reference gene primer amplification. Produced via immunoSEQ multiplex PCR; TCRdb's table is partial and in-frame only. V, J and clone size reflect that table, while D and trimming were determined from the DNA. The table records under 200,000 clones, approximately 90% of them present only once. V and J are TRBV18 and TRBJ2-7; TRBD1 is a possible D gene (5 bases). The TCR sequence derives from a man aged 18 to 35 with acute or convalescent COVID-19. Sequencing was performed on peripheral blood. The CDR3 sequence: CASSVQGMQYF. The CDR3, as DNA: TGTGCCAGCTCAGTCCAGGGTATGCAGTACTTC.